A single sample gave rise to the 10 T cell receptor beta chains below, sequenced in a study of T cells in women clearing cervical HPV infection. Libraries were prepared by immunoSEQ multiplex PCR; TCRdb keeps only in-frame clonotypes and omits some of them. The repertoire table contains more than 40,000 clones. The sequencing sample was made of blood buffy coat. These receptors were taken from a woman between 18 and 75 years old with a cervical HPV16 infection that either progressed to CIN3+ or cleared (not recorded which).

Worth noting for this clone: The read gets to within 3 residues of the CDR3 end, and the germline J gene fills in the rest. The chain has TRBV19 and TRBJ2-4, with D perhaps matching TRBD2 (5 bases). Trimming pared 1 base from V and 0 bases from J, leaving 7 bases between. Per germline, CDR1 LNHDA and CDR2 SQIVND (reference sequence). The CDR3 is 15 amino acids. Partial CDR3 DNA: TGTGCCAGTAGTATAGGAGGGCTAGCCAAAAACATT. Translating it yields CASSIGGLAKNI. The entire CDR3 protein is CASSIGGLAKNIQYF. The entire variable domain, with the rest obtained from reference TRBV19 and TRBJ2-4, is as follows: DGGITQSPKYLFRKEGQNVTLSCEQNLNHDAMYWYRQDPGQGLRLIYYSQIVNDFQKGDIAEGYSVSREKKESFPLTVTSAQKNPTAFYLCASSIGGLAKNIQYFGAGTRLSVL.

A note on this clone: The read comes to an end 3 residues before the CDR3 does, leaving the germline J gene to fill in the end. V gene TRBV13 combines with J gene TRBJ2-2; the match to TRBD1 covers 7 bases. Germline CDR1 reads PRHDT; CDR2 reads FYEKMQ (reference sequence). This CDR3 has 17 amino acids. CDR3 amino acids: CASSLRQGVSGANVLFF. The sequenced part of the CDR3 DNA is TGTGCCAGCAGCTTAAGGCAGGGGGTCTCTGGGGCCAACGTG.

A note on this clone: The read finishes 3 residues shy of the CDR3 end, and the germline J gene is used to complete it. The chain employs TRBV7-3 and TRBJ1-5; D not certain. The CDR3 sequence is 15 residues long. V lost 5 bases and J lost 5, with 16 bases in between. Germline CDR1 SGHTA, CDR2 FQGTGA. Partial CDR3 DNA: TGTGCCAGCAGCAGAACCCGGTTCCCCCATCAGCCC. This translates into CASSRTRFPHQP. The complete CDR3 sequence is CASSRTRFPHQPQHF.

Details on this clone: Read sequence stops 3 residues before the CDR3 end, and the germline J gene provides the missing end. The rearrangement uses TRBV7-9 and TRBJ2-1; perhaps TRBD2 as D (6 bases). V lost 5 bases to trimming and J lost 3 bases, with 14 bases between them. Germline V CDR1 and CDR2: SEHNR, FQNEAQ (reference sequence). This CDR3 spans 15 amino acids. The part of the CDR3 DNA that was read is TGTGCCAGCAGCACTACGGGACTCCACTACAATGAG. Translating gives CASSTTGLHYNE. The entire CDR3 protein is CASSTTGLHYNEQFF.

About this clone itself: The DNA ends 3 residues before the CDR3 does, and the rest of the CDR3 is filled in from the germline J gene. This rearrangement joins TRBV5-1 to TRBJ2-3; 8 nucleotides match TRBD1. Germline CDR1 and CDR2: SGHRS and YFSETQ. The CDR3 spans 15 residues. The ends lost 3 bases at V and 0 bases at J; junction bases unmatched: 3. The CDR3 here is CASSSDRGSTDTQYF. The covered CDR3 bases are TGCGCCAGCAGCTCCGACAGGGGAAGCACAGATACG.

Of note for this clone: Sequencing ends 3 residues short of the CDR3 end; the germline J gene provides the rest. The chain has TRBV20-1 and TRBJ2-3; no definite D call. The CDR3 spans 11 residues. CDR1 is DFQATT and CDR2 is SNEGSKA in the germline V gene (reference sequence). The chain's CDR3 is CSAKQQETQYF. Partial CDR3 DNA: TGCAGTGCCAAACAGCAAGAGACG.

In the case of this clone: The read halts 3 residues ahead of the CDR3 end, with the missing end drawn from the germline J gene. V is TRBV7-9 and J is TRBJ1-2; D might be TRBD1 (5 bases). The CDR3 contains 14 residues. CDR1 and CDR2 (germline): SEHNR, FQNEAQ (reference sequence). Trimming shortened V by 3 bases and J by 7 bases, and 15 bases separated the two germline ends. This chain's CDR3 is CASSLIARVRGYTF. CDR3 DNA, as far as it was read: TGTGCCAGCAGCTTGATCGCCAGGGTGCGTGGC.

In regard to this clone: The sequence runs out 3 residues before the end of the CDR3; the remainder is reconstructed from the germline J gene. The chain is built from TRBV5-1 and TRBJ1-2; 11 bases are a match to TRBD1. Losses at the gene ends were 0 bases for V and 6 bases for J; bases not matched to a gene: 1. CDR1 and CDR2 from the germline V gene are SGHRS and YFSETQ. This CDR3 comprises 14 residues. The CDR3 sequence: CASSLEGQGDGYTF. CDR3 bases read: TGCGCCAGCAGCTTGGAGGGACAGGGGGATGGC. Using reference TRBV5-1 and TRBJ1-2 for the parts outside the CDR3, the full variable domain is KAGVTQTPRYLIKTRGQQVTLSCSPISGHRSVSWYQQTPGQGLQFLFEYFSETQRNKGNFPGRFSGRQFSNSRSEMNVSTLELGDSALYLCASSLEGQGDGYTFGSGTRLTVV.

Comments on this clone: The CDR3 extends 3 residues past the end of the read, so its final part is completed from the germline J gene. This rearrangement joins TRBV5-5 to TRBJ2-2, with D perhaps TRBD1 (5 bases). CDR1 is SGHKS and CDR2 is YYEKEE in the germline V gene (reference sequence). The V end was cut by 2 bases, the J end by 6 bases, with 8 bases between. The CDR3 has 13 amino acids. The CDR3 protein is CASSFQGSGELFF. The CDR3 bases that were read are TGTGCCAGCAGCTTCCAGGGTTCCGGGGAG.

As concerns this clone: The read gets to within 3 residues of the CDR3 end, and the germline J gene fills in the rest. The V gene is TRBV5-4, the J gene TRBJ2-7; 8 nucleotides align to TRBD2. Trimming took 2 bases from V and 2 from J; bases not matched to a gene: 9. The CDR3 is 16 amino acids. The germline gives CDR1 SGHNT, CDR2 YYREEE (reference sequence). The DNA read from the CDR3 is TGTGCCAGCAGCTTCCAAGCGGGGGCCCTTGCCTACGAG. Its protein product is CASSFQAGALAYE. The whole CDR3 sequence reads CASSFQAGALAYEQYF.